This TCR beta chain was captured by sequencing in a study of cytomegalovirus exposure and HLA in healthy donors. With respect to this clone: The antigen remains undetermined.

PCR employed 60 Vbeta and 13 Jbeta primers. Assay used: immunoSEQ multiplex PCR; TCRdb lists only in-frame clones, some missing. The sample has 150,000 to 200,000 clones; 70% to 80% are singletons. The trim removed 4 bases at V and 7 bases at J, leaving 8 bases unmatched. CDR1 and CDR2 from the germline V gene are SGHRS and YFSETQ. The CDR3 runs to 16 residues. Study results and caveats: According to a later analysis, most TCR beta chains associated with CMV appeared HLA-restricted. The authors later linked a missense DCLRE1C variant to TCR beta V- and J-gene trimming. TCR beta chains associated with HLA were, in a later analysis, more clonally expanded than equally common others. V segments that were indistinguishable, TRBV6-2 and TRBV6-3 among them, were omitted from analysis.

What was sequenced was PBMCs. The sequence came from a male donor in good health and CMV-seronegative. This sequence joins TRBV5-1 and TRBJ1-6; TRBD1 matches at 10 bases. The CDR3 loop reads CASSAYTGQGNSPLHF. The DNA for the CDR3 is TGCGCCAGCAGCGCGTACACGGGACAGGGGAATTCACCCCTCCACTTT.